Listed below are T cell receptor beta chains from one sample, sequenced in a study of control samples from healthy donors and cancer patients. Profiling relied on immunoSEQ multiplex PCR, and the TCRdb table lists in-frame clones only, not all of them. Of roughly 59,000 clones listed, 80% to 95% are singletons. The material sequenced was PBMCs. These receptors came from a man aged 35-49 years with colorectal cancer. Each CDR3 is given with its conserved first and last residue. D genes are given only for firm matches. Size is stated for part of the rows, as once, few or many counts, or as a class when the clone is expanded.

CDR3 length: 15
clone size: once
V gene: TRBV9
J gene: TRBJ1-1
D gene: .
CDR3 protein: CASSVDPVSNTEAFF
CDR3 DNA: TGTGCCAGCAGCGTAGATCCCGTTTCGAACACTGAAGCTTTCTTT

CDR3 length: 11
clone size: .
V gene: TRBV18
J gene: TRBJ2-1
D gene: .
CDR3 protein: CASADLREQFF
CDR3 DNA: TGTGCCAGCGCGGACCTACGTGAGCAGTTCTTC

CDR3 length: 15
clone size: .
V gene: TRBV4-1
J gene: TRBJ1-2
D gene: .
CDR3 protein: CASSQPGQRNYGYTF
CDR3 DNA: TGCGCCAGCAGCCAGCCAGGACAGCGCAACTATGGCTACACCTTC

CDR3 length: 17
clone size: .
V gene: TRBV18
J gene: TRBJ1-4
D gene: .
CDR3 protein: CASSPSGALATNEKLFF
CDR3 DNA: TGTGCCAGCTCACCCTCAGGGGCATTGGCAACTAATGAAAAACTGTTTTTT

CDR3 length: 13
clone size: .
V gene: TRBV6-5
J gene: TRBJ1-5
D gene: TRBD1
CDR3 protein: CASSRDRGQPQHF
CDR3 DNA: TGTGCCAGCAGTCGAGACAGGGGTCAGCCCCAGCATTTT

CDR3 length: 16
clone size: once
V gene: TRBV24-1
J gene: TRBJ2-1
D gene: .
CDR3 protein: CATSEGGRRAYNEQFF
CDR3 DNA: TGTGCCACCAGTGAAGGGGGGCGACGGGCCTACAATGAGCAGTTCTTC

CDR3 length: 15
clone size: .
V gene: TRBV5-1
J gene: TRBJ1-2
D gene: TRBD1
CDR3 protein: CASSPRTGANYGYTF
CDR3 DNA: TGCGCCAGCAGCCCAAGGACAGGGGCTAACTATGGCTACACCTTC

CDR3 length: 15
clone size: .
V gene: TRBV30
J gene: TRBJ1-1
D gene: .
CDR3 protein: CAWSSPLGGSTEAFF
CDR3 DNA: TGTGCCTGGAGTTCCCCACTCGGGGGTAGCACTGAAGCTTTCTTT

CDR3 length: 16
clone size: .
V gene: TRBV7-9
J gene: TRBJ1-6
D gene: TRBD1
CDR3 protein: CASSSGQGFYNSPLHF
CDR3 DNA: TGTGCCAGCAGCTCTGGACAGGGTTTCTATAATTCACCCCTCCACTTT

CDR3 length: 16
clone size: .
V gene: TRBV4-2
J gene: TRBJ1-4
D gene: TRBD1
CDR3 protein: CASSQDKEGGREKLFF
CDR3 DNA: TGTGCCAGCAGCCAAGATAAAGAAGGGGGCCGTGAAAAACTGTTTTTT

CDR3 length: 17
clone size: .
V gene: TRBV9
J gene: TRBJ2-1
D gene: .
CDR3 protein: CASSVALGDTIHNEQFF
CDR3 DNA: TGTGCCAGCAGCGTAGCTTTGGGCGATACGATCCACAATGAGCAGTTCTTC

CDR3 length: 14
clone size: .
V gene: TRBV7-3
J gene: TRBJ2-1
D gene: .
CDR3 protein: CASSLRLGDNEQFF
CDR3 DNA: TGTGCCAGCAGCTTAAGGCTAGGGGACAATGAGCAGTTCTTC

CDR3 length: 17
clone size: once
V gene: TRBV19
J gene: TRBJ2-1
D gene: .
CDR3 protein: CASSSLTGPSSYNEQFF
CDR3 DNA: TGTGCCAGTAGTTCCCTGACAGGTCCGAGCTCCTACAATGAGCAGTTCTTC

CDR3 length: 12
clone size: once
V gene: TRBV25-1
J gene: TRBJ1-5
D gene: .
CDR3 protein: CASSDLGQPQHF
CDR3 DNA: TGTGCCAGCAGTGATCTAGGTCAGCCCCAGCATTTT

CDR3 length: 14
clone size: .
V gene: TRBV19
J gene: TRBJ2-5
D gene: .
CDR3 protein: CASSPQGFWETQYF
CDR3 DNA: TGTGCCAGTAGTCCCCAGGGTTTCTGGGAGACCCAGTACTTC

CDR3 length: 17
clone size: .
V gene: TRBV7-8
J gene: TRBJ1-1
D gene: TRBD1
CDR3 protein: CASSPRTGDTMNTEAFF
CDR3 DNA: TGTGCCAGCAGCCCACGGACAGGGGACACCATGAACACTGAAGCTTTCTTT

CDR3 length: 14
clone size: once
V gene: TRBV6-6
J gene: TRBJ1-2
D gene: .
CDR3 protein: CASSYSTGDYGYTF
CDR3 DNA: TGTGCCAGCAGTTACTCAACGGGGGACTATGGCTACACCTTC

CDR3 length: 15
clone size: .
V gene: TRBV2
J gene: TRBJ1-5
D gene: TRBD1
CDR3 protein: CASSMDRVRNQPQHF
CDR3 DNA: TGTGCCAGCAGTATGGACAGGGTAAGGAATCAGCCCCAGCATTTT

CDR3 length: 15
clone size: .
V gene: TRBV5-1
J gene: TRBJ1-6
D gene: .
CDR3 protein: CASSFDTGGNSPLHF
CDR3 DNA: TGCGCCAGCAGCTTCGACACGGGGGGTAATTCACCCCTCCACTTT

CDR3 length: 14
clone size: once
V gene: TRBV5-5
J gene: TRBJ1-4
D gene: TRBD1
CDR3 protein: CASSGQGRGGKLFF
CDR3 DNA: TGTGCCAGCAGCGGACAGGGAAGGGGAGGAAAACTGTTTTTT

CDR3 length: 14
clone size: .
V gene: TRBV7-3
J gene: TRBJ1-2
D gene: TRBD1
CDR3 protein: CASSPLGQVGGYTF
CDR3 DNA: TGTGCCAGCAGCCCCTTAGGACAGGTCGGCGGCTACACCTTC

CDR3 length: 12
clone size: .
V gene: TRBV19
J gene: TRBJ1-2
D gene: TRBD1
CDR3 protein: CAIGGDSYGYTF
CDR3 DNA: TGTGCCATTGGGGGGGACAGCTATGGCTACACCTTC

CDR3 length: 11
clone size: .
V gene: TRBV24-1
J gene: TRBJ1-2
D gene: .
CDR3 protein: CATSDRYGYTF
CDR3 DNA: TGTGCCACCAGTGATCGATATGGCTACACCTTC

CDR3 length: 13
clone size: .
V gene: TRBV12-3/TRBV12-4
J gene: TRBJ2-7
D gene: TRBD2
CDR3 protein: CASSWRGNYEQYF
CDR3 DNA: TGTGCCAGCAGTTGGCGGGGGAACTACGAGCAGTACTTC

CDR3 length: 14
clone size: .
V gene: TRBV19
J gene: TRBJ2-2
D gene: .
CDR3 protein: CASSIERRTGELFF
CDR3 DNA: TGTGCCAGTAGTATAGAGCGAAGGACCGGGGAGCTGTTTTTT

CDR3 length: 15
clone size: .
V gene: TRBV18
J gene: TRBJ1-1
D gene: TRBD1
CDR3 protein: CASSPPSARGTEAFF
CDR3 DNA: TGTGCCAGCTCACCACCGTCAGCCAGGGGGACTGAAGCTTTCTTT

CDR3 length: 13
clone size: .
V gene: TRBV27
J gene: TRBJ1-2
D gene: .
CDR3 protein: CASSLQGNYGYTF
CDR3 DNA: TGTGCCAGCAGTTTACAGGGTAACTATGGCTACACCTTC

CDR3 length: 13
clone size: once
V gene: TRBV30
J gene: TRBJ2-5
D gene: .
CDR3 protein: CAWSAPGGETQYF
CDR3 DNA: TGTGCCTGGAGTGCCCCCGGTGGGGAGACCCAGTACTTC

CDR3 length: 17
clone size: .
V gene: TRBV5-1
J gene: TRBJ2-6
D gene: TRBD1
CDR3 protein: CASSTRQGSSGANVLTF
CDR3 DNA: TGCGCCAGCAGCACCCGACAGGGGAGCTCTGGGGCCAACGTCCTGACTTTC

CDR3 length: 11
clone size: .
V gene: TRBV19
J gene: TRBJ2-1
D gene: .
CDR3 protein: CASSARDEQFF
CDR3 DNA: TGTGCCAGTAGTGCCAGGGATGAGCAGTTCTTC

CDR3 length: 14
clone size: .
V gene: TRBV7-9
J gene: TRBJ2-1
D gene: .
CDR3 protein: CASSPKGPAMGQFF
CDR3 DNA: TGTGCCAGCAGCCCAAAGGGACCAGCTATGGGGCAGTTCTTC